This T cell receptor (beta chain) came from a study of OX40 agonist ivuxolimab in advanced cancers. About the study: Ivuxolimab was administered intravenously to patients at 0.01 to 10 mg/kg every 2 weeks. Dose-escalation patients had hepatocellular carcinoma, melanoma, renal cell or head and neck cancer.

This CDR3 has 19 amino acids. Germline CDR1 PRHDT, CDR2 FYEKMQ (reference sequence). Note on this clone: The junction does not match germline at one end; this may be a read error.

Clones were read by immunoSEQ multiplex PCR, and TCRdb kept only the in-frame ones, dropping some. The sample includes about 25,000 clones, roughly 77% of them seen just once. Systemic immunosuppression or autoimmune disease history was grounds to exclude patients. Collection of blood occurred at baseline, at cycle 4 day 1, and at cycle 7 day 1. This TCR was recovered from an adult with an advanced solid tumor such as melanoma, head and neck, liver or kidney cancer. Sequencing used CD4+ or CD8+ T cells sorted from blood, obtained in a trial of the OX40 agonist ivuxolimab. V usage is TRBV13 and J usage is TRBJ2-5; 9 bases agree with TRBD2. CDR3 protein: CASSSKALAGIRPQGTQYF. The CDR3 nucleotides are TGTGCCAGCAGCTCCAAGGCACTAGCGGGTATTCGTCCACAAGGGACCCAGTACTTC.